This TCR beta chain was documented in a study of regulatory T cells in long-lasting Graves disease. Study in general: More than 5 years of antithyroid drugs with positive TSH receptor antibodies defined persistent Graves' disease. Study results and caveats: Investigators studied peripheral blood only, not thyroid tissue. Newly diagnosed Graves' patients had higher TCR diversity than persistent ones.

This CDR3 has 15 residues. Trimming removed 1 base from V and 4 bases from J; junction bases left unmatched: 5. Looked up from germline, CDR1 is SGHTA and CDR2 is FQGNSA. Time point described: persistent/refractory GD, antithyroid drugs over 5 years with positive TRAb. Making the TCR library involved RNA that had been extracted from PBMCs. Construction of TCR beta libraries relied on iRepertoire HTBI primers and on Arm-PCR targeting CDR3 regions. One entry per CDR3 protein results from TCRdb running MiXCR on the multiplex PCR reads. The sample holds roughly 400,000 distinct CDR3 sequences, less than 25% seen once. For this clonotype: Its antigen is still unknown.

The receptor was isolated from a female donor with Graves disease. The V call is TRBV7-2, the J call TRBJ2-7; TRBD2 agrees at 9 bases. The source was peripheral blood mononuclear cells (PBMCs), collected when the disease was refractory, from a patient treated with antithyroid drugs. DNA of the CDR3: TGTGCCAGCAGCTTAGTTTCTAGCGGGACTTACGAGCAGTACTTC. Amino acid sequence: CASSLVSSGTYEQYF. Supplemented by reference TRBV7-2 and TRBJ2-7, the full variable domain reads GAGVSQSPSNKVTEKGKDVELRCDPISGHTALYWYRQSLGQGLEFLIYFQGNSAPDKSGLPSDRFSAERTGGSVSTLTIQRTQQEDSAVYLCASSLVSSGTYEQYFGPGTRLTVT.